The 4 T cell receptor beta chains given below trace back to one sample, sequenced in a study of beta chain features in type 1 diabetes. Study-level results: Moderate but significant shortening of TCRB CDR3s was recorded in all four CD4+ subsets from Type 1 diabetes patients.

Their recognized antigens are unknown. Every bit of the isolated RNA underwent reverse transcription, so sequencing read expressed TCRB transcripts. The repertoire was sequenced with immunoSEQ multiplex PCR; TCRdb's copy has only in-frame clones and lacks some. Of 20,000 to 25,000 clones listed, roughly 56% were seen once; the top ten hold roughly 0.37%. Sequenced material: stem cell memory CD4+ T cells from blood. All receptors come from a man between 18 and 35 years old with type 1 diabetes.

J is TRBJ2-5 and V is TRBV5-4, with D possibly matching TRBD2 (5 bases). V dropped 4 bases and J dropped 1 base, with 17 bases sitting between them. CDR1 is SGHNT, CDR2 YYREEE, per germline (reference sequence). This CDR3 is 16 amino acids long. This chain's CDR3 is CASSSDYTTVQETQYF. The CDR3 DNA reads TGTGCCAGCAGCAGTGACTACACCACAGTCCAAGAGACCCAGTACTTC. Complete variable domain (other parts from reference TRBV5-4 and TRBJ2-5): ETGVTQSPTHLIKTRGQQVTLRCSSQSGHNTVSWYQQALGQGPQFIFQYYREEENGRGNFPPRFSGLQFPNYSSELNVNALELDDSALYLCASSSDYTTVQETQYFGPGTRLLVL.

The chain couples TRBV7-2 to TRBJ2-4; D perhaps matches TRBD1 (5 bases). V was pared by 6 bases and J by 0 bases, with 21 bases between. CDR1 and CDR2 (germline): SGHTA, FQGNSA. The CDR3 runs 18 residues. CDR3: CASSPNWDPGSAKNIQYF. The DNA for the CDR3 is TGTGCCAGCAGTCCTAATTGGGATCCAGGGTCAGCCAAAAACATTCAGTACTTC.

V usage is TRBV28 and J usage is TRBJ2-7, with 7 bases that match TRBD2. The junction had 10 bases not matched to a gene; V was cut back by 8 bases and J by 3 bases. This CDR3 comprises 14 residues. From germline, CDR1 is MDHEN and CDR2 SYDVKM. CDR3 sequence: CASHLSGAHYEQYF. CDR3 nucleotide sequence: TGTGCCAGCCATTTAAGCGGGGCTCACTACGAGCAGTACTTC.

This clone was counted a few times. This chain uses TRBV14 with TRBJ2-7, with 8 bases lining up with TRBD1. The V and J ends lost 5 bases and 2 bases, in that order; junction bases with no gene match: 8. Germline loops: CDR1 SGHDN, CDR2 FVKESK. CDR3 length equals 15 residues. The CDR3 sequence is CASSARQGPPYEQYF. DNA of the CDR3: TGTGCCAGCAGCGCACGACAGGGGCCCCCCTACGAGCAGTACTTC.